The text below deals with one T cell receptor (beta chain). This receptor's antigen is unknown. No base-level quality is on record; no much larger clone is a single base apart. TCRB CDR3 sequencing used the immunoSEQ assay on genomic DNA. In the authors' own workflow: When patient CD8+ clones exceeding 1% were checked against published virus-specific TCRB sequences, only a few matched. Nothing other than productive TCRB rearrangements was included in the analyses. A clone was defined by a unique TCRB CDR3 sequence, and clonality was computed as a productive clonality index based on Shannon entropy. Repertoire overlap between two samples was calculated from the template counts of each clone relative to total templates per sample. A correlation with a Spearman r of roughly 0.61 was found between V-gene usage by flow cytometry and V-gene usage by TCRB sequencing. TCRdb's version of the immuneACCESS table is confined to in-frame rearrangements and falls short of the full clone set. An unresolved V gene accounts for under half of the shortfall where checked; the remainder is of unknown origin. That table is the source of V, J and clone size, and D and trimming were worked out from the DNA. This sample comprises approximately 30,000 clones, more than 75% of them detected only once. 7.5% to 9.5% of the sample rests with the top ten.

The data were obtained in a study of somatic mutations in cytotoxic T cells in rheumatoid arthritis (dated by TCRdb to about 2017). Notes on the research overall: Peripheral blood (approximately 30 ml EDTA) was collected from patients immediately after diagnosis and before any treatment began. Some V beta antibody-stained T-cell populations were flow-sorted on a FACSAria II or Sony SH800 at nearly 100% purity, and sorted V beta1+ cells also underwent TCRB sequencing. The study asked whether expanded CD8+ T-cell clones in newly diagnosed, untreated rheumatoid arthritis carry somatic mutations, and used TCRB deep sequencing to characterize clonality. A total of 65 rheumatoid arthritis patients and 20 or so healthy controls underwent TCRB deep sequencing. Median age was essentially the same in the patient group and the control group.

The germline V gene sets CDR1 to SGDLS and CDR2 to YYNGEE. The CDR3 covers 12 residues, taking in both the cysteine and the phenylalanine. Only the CDR3 portion is preserved as DNA: 36 bases, with reading frame beginning at the first base. The trim is 3 bases for V and 4 bases for J, with a gap of 5 bases between the germline ends. General findings and caveats noted by the study authors: It was unknown which antigens the expanded CD8+ clones targeted, and their absence from virus-specific databases did not exclude viral specificity. CD8+ clonality increased with age in patients (Spearman r of about 0.49) but not in healthy controls. Rheumatoid arthritis patients and age-matched healthy controls did not significantly differ in CD8+ T-cell clonality. Several identical CD8+ TCRB sequences were found in both blood and synovial fluid, and in about an eighth of the 65 patients the largest CD8+ clone exceeded 20% of CD8+ cells. No adjustment for multiple comparisons was made for the slight TRBV07 underrepresentation in patients.

On an AutoMACS, CD4+ and CD8+ cells were isolated via positive magnetic bead selection, and their purity was verified by flow cytometry. Initial screening for clonal expansions relied on flow cytometry with a TCR V beta antibody panel, after which sorted CD8+ fractions underwent TCRB deep sequencing for characterization. Peripheral blood mononuclear cells were isolated by Ficoll-Paque PLUS density gradient separation. Nucleospin Tissue or Tissue XS kits were used to extract DNA from CD4-enriched, CD8-enriched or PBMC samples, and a Qubit 2.0 fluorometer was used for quantification. The receptor was derived from an adult with rheumatoid arthritis. The chain is assembled from TRBV9 and TRBJ2-1; the D gene cannot be resolved reliably. Sequenced sample: CD8+ T cells sorted from blood. The CDR3 here reads CASSGVYNEQFF. The DNA sequence is TGTGCCAGCAGCGGAGTGTACAATGAGCAGTTCTTC.